Shown below are 27 T cell receptor beta chains from a single sample sequenced in a study of OX40 agonist ivuxolimab in advanced cancers. TCRdb keeps only in-frame clones here, not all; method: immunoSEQ multiplex PCR. The sample lists tens of thousands of clones; over 80% were seen once. Sequencing used CD4+ or CD8+ T cells sorted from blood, obtained in a trial of the OX40 agonist ivuxolimab. Receptors originate from an adult with an advanced solid tumor such as melanoma, head and neck, liver or kidney cancer.

The V gene is TRBV5-4, the J gene TRBJ2-2; maybe TRBD1 (6 bases). This CDR3 comprises 16 residues. Deletions cut 0 bases from V and 3 bases from J, with 12 bases between. Germline CDR1 reads SGHNT; CDR2 reads YYREEE (reference sequence). The CDR3 DNA follows: TGTGCCAGCAGCTTGGTGACAGGCGGGTACACCGGGGAGCTGTTTTTT. Its translation is CASSLVTGGYTGELFF.

The chain carries TRBV21-1 and TRBJ2-7; the table's D gene call, TRBD1, was not cross checked with the DNA. TRBV21-1 is shown as a pseudogene. The CDR3 is 13 amino acids. The CDR3 is CASSTRQSYEQYF. The CDR3 DNA reads as TGTGCCAGCAGCACTAGACAGAGCTACGAGCAGTACTTC.

The chain is built from TRBV5-1 and TRBJ2-6, with unresolved D. CDR1 and CDR2 (germline): SGHRS, YFSETQ. CDR3 size: 16 residues. The ends were cut back, 0 bases at V and 0 bases at J, with 7 bases in the middle. In DNA form, the CDR3 reads TGCGCCAGCAGCTTGGCCGGAGCCTCTGGGGCCAACGTCCTGACTTTC. It codes for CASSLAGASGANVLTF.

This chain links TRBV19 with TRBJ2-2, with 12 bases fitting TRBD2. CDR1 is LNHDA, CDR2 SQIVND, per germline (reference sequence). The CDR3 extends over 18 amino acids. Trimming cost V 3 bases and J 2 bases; bases outside gene matches: 7. CDR3: CASSIKLAGGPNTGELFF. CDR3 sequence (DNA): TGTGCCAGTAGTATTAAACTAGCGGGAGGACCCAACACCGGGGAGCTGTTTTTT.

This chain joins TRBV7-8 and TRBJ2-7; TRBD2 aligns across 8 bases. The CDR3 is 16 residues long. CDR1 and CDR2 (germline): SGHVS, FQNEAQ. The trim removed 5 bases at V and 3 bases at J, leaving 12 bases unmatched. In nucleotides, the CDR3 is TGTGCCAGCAGCCGACTTAGCGGGGTGGGGATCTACGAGCAGTACTTC. Translating it yields CASSRLSGVGIYEQYF.

V gene TRBV6-1 combines with J gene TRBJ1-5, with TRBD1 identical over 7 bases. The CDR3 has 14 amino acids. V gave up 6 bases and J gave up 4 bases; unmatched junction bases: 6. The germline V gene has CDR1 MNHNS and CDR2 SASEGT. CDR3 protein: CASRRDSGNQPQHF. CDR3 coding DNA: TGTGCCAGCAGGAGGGACAGTGGGAATCAGCCCCAGCATTTT.

The V gene is TRBV7-9, the J gene TRBJ1-1; 8 bases are a match to TRBD1. CDR1 is SEHNR and CDR2 is FQNEAQ in the germline V gene (reference sequence). CDR3 length: 15 amino acids. V was clipped by 6 bases and J by 4 bases; unmatched bases: 10. Here the CDR3 DNA reads TGTGCCAGCAGACCAACGACAGGGGAGTTCACTGAAGCTTTCTTT. As protein: CASRPTTGEFTEAFF.

The chain carries TRBV7-9 and TRBJ1-1, with 11 positions matching TRBD1. Germline trimming cut 5 bases from V and 0 bases from J; bases unmatched to any gene: 5. CDR1 SEHNR and CDR2 FQNEAQ come from the germline V gene (reference sequence). There are 16 residues in the CDR3. CDR3 amino acids: CASSPRTGGLNTEAFF. CDR3 nucleotide sequence: TGTGCCAGCAGCCCGAGGACAGGGGGCCTGAACACTGAAGCTTTCTTT.

The chain is built from TRBV5-8 and TRBJ2-4, with D perhaps given as TRBD1 or TRBD2 (5 bases each). Germline assignment: CDR1 SGHTS and CDR2 YDEGEE. The CDR3 has 18 residues. Deletions cut 2 bases from V and 1 base from J, with 19 bases between. This chain's CDR3 is CASSLGSGQGFAKNIQYF. In DNA, the CDR3 is TGTGCCAGCAGCTTAGGTTCGGGGCAGGGTTTTGCCAAAAACATTCAGTACTTC.

This clone was seen only a few times. V gene TRBV7-9 combines with J gene TRBJ2-1; D is undetermined. The CDR3 covers 17 residues. Germline-derived CDR1 and CDR2 are SEHNR and FQNEAQ (reference sequence). The ends were cut back, 5 bases at V and 0 bases at J, with 17 bases in the middle. CDR3 residues: CASSQRIMVYSYNEQFF. In DNA form, the CDR3 reads TGTGCCAGCAGCCAGAGGATTATGGTCTACTCCTACAATGAGCAGTTCTTC.

This chain joins TRBV18 and TRBJ1-5; 10 bases are a match to TRBD1. Germline CDR1 reads KGHSH; CDR2 reads LQKENI. This CDR3 contains 15 residues. J was trimmed by 8 bases and V by 2 bases; bases with no gene match: 6. CDR3 loop: CASSPSGQGYKPQHF. CDR3 nucleotide sequence: TGTGCCAGCTCACCATCGGGACAGGGGTATAAGCCCCAGCATTTT.

The chain uses TRBV5-1 and TRBJ1-2; perhaps TRBD1 as D (5 bases). The V end lost 5 bases, the J end lost 6 bases, and 14 bases lay between the germline ends. This CDR3 comprises 13 residues. Germline V lookup: CDR1 SGHRS, CDR2 YFSETQ. CDR3 nucleotides: TGCGCCAGCAGTTGGGAGGGGAGGGATGGCTACACCTTC. Amino acids: CASSWEGRDGYTF.

This clone was picked up one time. The chain recombines TRBV19 with TRBJ1-4, with D unresolved. The V gene lost 8 bases and the J gene lost 5 bases, with 12 bases spanning the gap. Germline CDR1 LNHDA, CDR2 SQIVND (reference sequence). The CDR3 loop spans 13 amino acids. The CDR3 DNA reads TGTGCCAGTTCCCGACGGCAAAATGAAAAACTGTTTTTT. Amino acid sequence: CASSRRQNEKLFF.

This clone was counted a few times. This chain joins TRBV28 and TRBJ2-7, with 7 nucleotides matching TRBD1. The CDR3 covers 14 residues. Germline V CDR1 and CDR2: MDHEN, SYDVKM. The trim removed 7 bases at V and 4 bases at J, leaving 10 bases unmatched. CDR3 nucleotide sequence: TGTGCCAGCACAGTCCATGGACAGGCTTACGAGCAGTACTTC. Translating it yields CASTVHGQAYEQYF. Using reference TRBV28 and TRBJ2-7 for the parts outside the CDR3, the full variable domain is DVKVTQSSRYLVKRTGEKVFLECVQDMDHENMFWYRQDPGLGLRLIYFSYDVKMKEKGDIPEGYSVSREKKERFSLILESASTNQTSMYLCASTVHGQAYEQYFGPGTRLTVT.

The chain couples TRBV5-6 to TRBJ2-1; 8 positions agree with TRBD2. CDR1 and CDR2 from the germline V gene are SGHDT and YYEEEE. There are 16 residues in the CDR3. V trimming: 4 bases; J trimming: 8 bases; junction bases outside the gene matches: 14. Written as DNA, the CDR3 is TGTGCCAGCAGCAGGCCCCTCGCGGGAGGCGGCGATGAGCAGTTCTTC. This translates into CASSRPLAGGGDEQFF.

The chain recombines TRBV27 with TRBJ2-7, with 10 bases identical to TRBD1. Germline-derived CDR1 and CDR2 are MNHEY and SMNVEV (reference sequence). The ends lost 3 bases at V and 3 bases at J; junction bases unmatched: 5. This CDR3 is built from 15 residues. CDR3 sequence reads: CASSFQTGGLYEQYF. As DNA, the CDR3 is TGTGCCAGCAGTTTCCAGACAGGGGGCCTCTACGAGCAGTACTTC.

The chain employs TRBV7-9 and TRBJ1-1; no clear D gene. CDR3 length: 15 residues. Between the trimmed V and J ends, which lost 5 bases and 3 bases, there was a span of 16 bases. From germline, CDR1 is SEHNR and CDR2 FQNEAQ (reference sequence). The CDR3: CASSDAPVSHTEAFF. In DNA, the CDR3 is TGTGCCAGCAGCGACGCCCCGGTTTCGCACACTGAAGCTTTCTTT.

CDR3 protein: CASSFHYGTSGSQERAKNIQYF. The CDR3 nucleotides are TGTGCCAGCAGTTTTCACTACGGGACTAGCGGGAGCCAGGAGCGGGCCAAAAACATTCAGTACTTC. This rearrangement joins TRBV28 to TRBJ2-4, with 14 positions matching TRBD2. The V gene end was trimmed by 3 bases and the J gene end by 1 base; junction bases not matched to a gene: 17. CDR3 length: 22 amino acids. Germline V lookup: CDR1 MDHEN, CDR2 SYDVKM.

The CDR3: CASRGQGEYRSNQPQHF. The CDR3 nucleotides read TGTGCCAGTAGGGGACAGGGGGAATATAGGAGCAATCAGCCCCAGCATTTT. The chain carries TRBV19 and TRBJ1-5, with TRBD1 matching over 11 bases. V gave up 6 bases and J gave up 1 base; unmatched junction bases: 8. The CDR3 extends over 17 amino acids. CDR1 is LNHDA, CDR2 SQIVND, per germline (reference sequence).

The chain has TRBV27 and TRBJ2-7; a possible D gene is TRBD2 (6 bases). Trimming removed 4 bases from V and 6 bases from J, with 16 bases in between. The CDR3 totals 14 residues. CDR1 is MNHEY and CDR2 is SMNVEV in the germline V gene (reference sequence). The CDR3 loop reads CASSSDYGAPEQYF. The CDR3 bases are TGTGCCAGCAGTTCGGACTACGGGGCCCCCGAGCAGTACTTC.

V and J are TRBV19 and TRBJ2-7, with D maybe TRBD1 (6 bases). In germline, CDR1 is LNHDA, CDR2 SQIVND (reference sequence). This CDR3 spans 13 amino acids. Trimming removed 5 bases from V and 3 bases from J, with 11 bases in between. In DNA, the CDR3 is TGTGCCAGTAGTCCCGGGACACACTACGAGCAGTACTTC. It is translated as CASSPGTHYEQYF.

This chain joins TRBV27 and TRBJ2-2, with D perhaps TRBD1 or TRBD2 (5 bases each). CDR1 and CDR2 from the germline V gene are MNHEY and SMNVEV (reference sequence). CDR3 length: 15 amino acids. V was cut by 5 bases and J by 0 bases, with 10 bases left in between. The CDR3 spells CASSKGTANTGELFF. DNA of the CDR3: TGTGCCAGCAGTAAGGGGACCGCGAACACCGGGGAGCTGTTTTTT.

The J gene is TRBJ2-1, the V gene TRBV18; TRBD2 matches at 12 bases. Germline CDR1 reads KGHSH; CDR2 reads LQKENI. The CDR3 runs to 16 residues. V lost 2 bases to trimming and J lost 4 bases; unmatched junction nucleotides: 3. The CDR3 DNA reads TGTGCCAGCTCACCAAGTCTAGCGGGAGGGTACAATGAGCAGTTCTTC. Encoded protein: CASSPSLAGGYNEQFF.

V and J are TRBV18 and TRBJ2-7; the match to TRBD2 covers 7 bases. The germline CDR1 and CDR2 sequences are KGHSH and LQKENI. The CDR3 consists of 14 residues. With 5 bases clipped from V and 1 base from J, the junction kept 5 bases outside the gene matches. The CDR3 protein is CASSTGGRSYEQYF. The DNA of the CDR3 is TGTGCCAGCTCAACGGGGGGAAGGTCCTACGAGCAGTACTTC.

Of note for this clone: The germline gene is not matched at one end of the junction; a read error may be the cause. The rearrangement joins TRBV28 to TRBJ2-7; 12 bases fit TRBD2. Germline V gene sequence: CDR1 MDHEN, CDR2 SYDVKM. The length of the CDR3 is 12 residues. CDR3 in amino acids: CASSPQTSGSFF. The CDR3 DNA reads as TGTGCCAGCAGTCCCCAGACTAGCGGGAGTTTCTTC. The full variable domain, completed using reference TRBV28 and TRBJ2-7, is DVKVTQSSRYLVKRTGEKVFLECVQDMDHENMFWYRQDPGLGLRLIYFSYDVKMKEKGDIPEGYSVSREKKERFSLILESASTNQTSMYLCASSPQTSGSFFGPGTRLTVT.

This clone was picked up one time. This sequence joins TRBV4-1 and TRBJ1-2; D gene uncertain. Germline lookup yields CDR1 MGHRA and CDR2 YSYEKL. V dropped 4 bases and J dropped 8 bases, with 14 bases sitting between them. The CDR3 sequence is 13 residues long. The DNA for the CDR3 is TGCGCCAGCAGCCGACTCCCCCCGGGGGGCTACACCTTC. This translates into CASSRLPPGGYTF.

The chain links TRBV12-5 to TRBJ2-2, with 7 bases lining up with TRBD1. This CDR3 has 14 residues. V shed 8 bases and J 4 bases; nucleotides not matched to a gene: 7. Germline lookup yields CDR1 LGHNT and CDR2 FRNRAP. The CDR3 spells CASCRDSLTGELFF. The CDR3 DNA follows: TGTGCTAGTTGCCGGGACAGTCTCACCGGGGAGCTGTTTTTT.